A single sample is the source of the 30 T cell receptor beta chains below, sequenced in a study of OX40 agonist ivuxolimab in advanced cancers. The repertoire was sequenced with immunoSEQ multiplex PCR; TCRdb's copy has only in-frame clones and lacks some. The sample lists approximately 58,000 clones, just over 85% occurring once. This specimen consisted of CD4+ or CD8+ T cells sorted from blood, obtained in a trial of the OX40 agonist ivuxolimab. Receptors were obtained from an adult with an advanced solid tumor such as melanoma, head and neck, liver or kidney cancer.

The V and J genes are TRBV11-2 and TRBJ2-1; 13 bases align to TRBD2. The CDR3 extends over 15 amino acids. The germline gives CDR1 SGHAT, CDR2 FQNNGV. Trimming at V came to 7 bases and at J to 6 bases, leaving 6 bases not matched to a gene. CDR3 DNA: TGTGCCAGCACCACAACTAGCGGGGGGGCCAATGAGCAGTTCTTC. This codes for CASTTTSGGANEQFF.

By share, this clone counts as medium-sized. V is TRBV7-9 and J is TRBJ1-4; no firm D call. Germline V CDR1 and CDR2: SEHNR, FQNEAQ (reference sequence). The CDR3 loop spans 13 amino acids. Trimming shortened V by 5 bases and J by 8 bases, and 12 bases separated the two germline ends. The CDR3: CASSLLQREKLFF. CDR3 DNA: TGTGCCAGCAGCCTGCTCCAACGGGAAAAACTGTTTTTT.

CDR3 amino acids: CASSLAPTSGKTYEQYF. In DNA form, the CDR3 reads TGTGCCAGCAGCTTAGCCCCGACTAGCGGGAAAACCTACGAGCAGTACTTC. The chain has TRBV11-2 and TRBJ2-7; TRBD2 aligns across 11 bases. Germline V gene data show CDR1 as SGHAT and CDR2 as FQNNGV. This CDR3 region has 17 residues. V was clipped by 1 base and J by 2 bases; unmatched bases: 7. Based on the CDR3 plus reference TRBV11-2 and TRBJ2-7, the full variable domain is EAGVAQSPRYKIIEKRQSVAFWCNPISGHATLYWYQQILGQGPKLLIQFQNNGVVDDSQLPKDRFSAERLKGVDSTLKIQPAKLEDSAVYLCASSLAPTSGKTYEQYFGPGTRLTVT.

The chain employs TRBV28 and TRBJ2-7; a weak D match, TRBD2 (5 bases). The germline V and J ends were trimmed by 2 bases and 2 bases, with 10 bases remaining between them. The CDR3 is 14 amino acids. CDR1 is MDHEN, CDR2 SYDVKM, per germline. The CDR3: CASSLAGRAYEQYF. In nucleotides, the CDR3 is TGTGCCAGCAGTTTAGCGGGTAGGGCCTACGAGCAGTACTTC.

The rearrangement joins TRBV13 to TRBJ2-1, with D unresolved. V was pared by 0 bases and J by 15 bases, with 15 bases between. Per germline, CDR1 PRHDT and CDR2 FYEKMQ (reference sequence). This CDR3 comprises 13 residues. The DNA for the CDR3 is TGTGCCAGCAGCTTAGGAGAAGCCGAGACGGGGTTCTTC. Amino acids: CASSLGEAETGFF.

The rearrangement joins TRBV11-1 to TRBJ2-2; no clear D. V lost 7 bases and J 3 bases, leaving 3 bases between the germline ends. Germline loops: CDR1 SGHAT, CDR2 FQDESV (reference sequence). This CDR3 has 11 amino acids. The CDR3 nucleotides read TGTGCCAGCACGGACACCGGGGAGCTGTTTTTT. It translates to CASTDTGELFF.

The V gene is TRBV10-3, the J gene TRBJ1-2; D uncertain. CDR1 and CDR2 from the germline V gene are ENHRY and SYGVKD. This CDR3 has 13 residues. V lost 5 bases, J lost 0 bases, and 7 bases lay in between. The CDR3 coding sequence is TGTGCCATCAGTCTGGGGTCTAACTATGGCTACACCTTC. Encoded protein: CAISLGSNYGYTF.

The genes are TRBV7-9 and TRBJ2-5; possible D gene TRBD1, 6 bases. Between the trimmed V and J ends, which lost 0 bases and 5 bases, there was a span of 16 bases. CDR1 and CDR2 from the germline V gene are SEHNR and FQNEAQ (reference sequence). CDR3 size: 16 residues. This chain's CDR3 is CASSLAGGFSSETQYF. CDR3 nucleotides: TGTGCCAGCAGCTTAGCAGGGGGTTTTTCTTCGGAGACCCAGTACTTC.

The CDR3 sequence is CASSRTGIGYEQYF. DNA for the CDR3: TGTGCCAGCTCGCGGACAGGGATAGGTTACGAGCAGTACTTC. The rearrangement joins TRBV18 to TRBJ2-7; 8 positions match TRBD1. Germline assignment: CDR1 KGHSH and CDR2 LQKENI. With V trimmed by 6 bases and J by 4 bases, 8 bases remained unmatched. This CDR3 has 14 amino acids.

This chain uses TRBV6-6 with TRBJ2-7; 11 bases align to TRBD2. CDR1 is MNHNY and CDR2 is SVGAGI in the germline V gene (reference sequence). CDR3 length: 15 amino acids. The V segment lost 4 bases and the J segment 3 bases; nucleotides outside the gene matches: 5. This chain's CDR3 is CASSFGTSGNYEQYF. CDR3 sequence (DNA): TGTGCCAGCAGTTTCGGGACTAGCGGCAACTACGAGCAGTACTTC.

The J gene is TRBJ2-1, the V gene TRBV28; D unclear. V was clipped by 6 bases and J by 8 bases, with 14 bases between them. Germline CDR1 MDHEN, CDR2 SYDVKM. This CDR3 contains 13 residues. CDR3 coding DNA: TGTGCCAGCAGCCTACCCGCTGTCGATGAGCAGTTCTTC. It yields the protein CASSLPAVDEQFF.

The chain recombines TRBV9 with TRBJ2-2; 12 bases match TRBD2. The CDR3 contains 18 residues. With 4 bases clipped from V and 4 bases from J, the junction kept 11 bases outside the gene matches. Germline CDR1 reads SGDLS; CDR2 reads YYNGEE. CDR3 protein: CASSLILGGLAGTGELFF. The CDR3 region has the DNA TGTGCCAGCAGCCTCATATTGGGGGGACTAGCGGGCACCGGGGAGCTGTTTTTT.

The chain links TRBV18 to TRBJ2-7; D remains unclear. The CDR3 spans 13 residues. V lost 5 bases to trimming and J lost 4 bases, with 12 bases between them. Germline V gene data show CDR1 as KGHSH and CDR2 as LQKENI. The CDR3 DNA is TGTGCCAGCTCAATGTCGAAGGGATACGAGCAGTACTTC. This translates into CASSMSKGYEQYF.

This clone has just one count. The chain couples TRBV4-1 to TRBJ1-2; TRBD1 matches 7 bases. In germline, CDR1 is MGHRA, CDR2 YSYEKL. The CDR3 contains 13 residues. V was clipped by 4 bases and J by 1 base; unmatched bases: 0. CDR3 amino acids: CASSRQGNYGYTF. The CDR3 DNA is TGCGCCAGCAGCCGACAGGGTAACTATGGCTACACCTTC.

This clone was found a few times. The chain is built from TRBV18 and TRBJ2-2; possible D gene TRBD2, 5 bases. Looked up from germline, CDR1 is KGHSH and CDR2 is LQKENI. Deletions cut 5 bases from V and 1 base from J, with 8 bases between. CDR3 length: 14 amino acids. This CDR3 reads CASSSSGNTGELFF. CDR3 sequence (DNA): TGTGCCAGCTCATCGAGCGGGAACACCGGGGAGCTGTTTTTT.

This clone has a single count. J is TRBJ1-1 and V is TRBV7-2; D is ambiguous. Trimming removed 2 bases at V and 3 bases at J, with 10 bases between. The length of the CDR3 is 14 residues. Germline V gene sequence: CDR1 SGHTA, CDR2 FQGNSA. CDR3 region: CASSLSLMDTEAFF. CDR3 coding DNA: TGTGCCAGCAGCTTATCCTTGATGGACACTGAAGCTTTCTTT.

This chain's CDR3 is CASPQETEAFF. The DNA for the CDR3 is TGTGCCAGTCCCCAGGAGACTGAAGCTTTCTTT. The chain has TRBV6-5 and TRBJ1-1; no definite D call. The V and J ends lost 9 bases and 5 bases respectively, with 10 bases between them. The CDR3 totals 11 residues. Germline-derived CDR1 and CDR2 are MNHEY and SVGAGI.

This sequence joins TRBV5-4 and TRBJ1-6; D not resolved. Trimming shortened V by 6 bases and J by 0 bases, and 16 bases separated the two germline ends. The V gene's germline CDR1 is SGHNT and CDR2 YYREEE (reference sequence). This CDR3 comprises 17 residues. In DNA form, the CDR3 reads TGTGCCAGCACAACGGGCGGCTCGAGCTCCTATAATTCACCCCTCCACTTT. Encoded protein: CASTTGGSSSYNSPLHF.

The genes are TRBV6-5 and TRBJ2-7; 9 nucleotides line up with TRBD1. This CDR3 contains 16 residues. Germline lookup yields CDR1 MNHEY and CDR2 SVGAGI. Losses at the gene ends were 2 bases for V and 3 bases for J; bases not matched to a gene: 8. The CDR3 nucleotides read TGTGCCAGCAGTTACAAGGGACAGGGATCCATCTACGAGCAGTACTTC. It specifies CASSYKGQGSIYEQYF.

The table lists this clone with a count of one. This rearrangement joins TRBV15 to TRBJ2-2; D unclear. Germline V gene data show CDR1 as LNHNV and CDR2 as YYDKDF (reference sequence). The CDR3 extends over 16 amino acids. Trimming took 0 bases from V and 2 from J, leaving 10 bases between them. The CDR3 loop is CATSRDGTANTGELFF. The CDR3 DNA is TGTGCCACCAGCAGAGATGGCACAGCAAACACCGGGGAGCTGTTTTTT.

This clone was picked up one time. The rearrangement joins TRBV29-1 to TRBJ2-7; the D is unclear. The length of the CDR3 is 14 residues. CDR1 and CDR2 from the germline V gene are SQVTM and ANQGSEA. V dropped 4 bases and J dropped 0 bases, with 13 bases sitting between them. The CDR3 DNA is TGCAGCGTTGTGGTCAGGTTAGGCTCCTACGAGCAGTACTTC. As protein: CSVVVRLGSYEQYF.

This sequence joins TRBV5-1 and TRBJ2-7; TRBD2 matches at 7 bases. J lost 6 bases, V lost 1 base, and 7 bases had no gene match. This CDR3 comprises 14 residues. Germline CDR1 SGHRS, CDR2 YFSETQ. This chain's CDR3 is CASSLLAGDREQYF. CDR3 nucleotide sequence: TGCGCCAGCAGCTTGTTGGCGGGAGACCGCGAGCAGTACTTC. Filled out from reference TRBV5-1 and TRBJ2-7, the complete variable domain reads KAGVTQTPRYLIKTRGQQVTLSCSPISGHRSVSWYQQTPGQGLQFLFEYFSETQRNKGNFPGRFSGRQFSNSRSEMNVSTLELGDSALYLCASSLLAGDREQYFGPGTRLTVT.

This clone was recorded only once. The chain joins TRBV7-2 to TRBJ1-2; D call uncertain. Per the germline V gene, CDR1 is SGHTA and CDR2 is FQGNSA. Trimming stripped 3 bases from V and 0 bases from J, with 14 bases between. CDR3 length equals 16 residues. CDR3: CASSLSFGPTNYGYTF. The DNA of the CDR3 is TGTGCCAGCAGCTTGTCTTTCGGCCCAACTAACTATGGCTACACCTTC.

The chain is built from TRBV5-6 and TRBJ1-2; maybe TRBD1 (5 bases). Trimming cost V 4 bases and J 2 bases, with 18 bases left between them. The CDR3 is made up of 16 amino acids. CDR1 and CDR2 (germline): SGHDT, YYEEEE. CDR3 sequence (DNA): TGTGCCAGCAGCCCCACTGGTGAGGGGTCGAACTATGGCTACACCTTC. Protein product: CASSPTGEGSNYGYTF. Variable domain in full (rest from reference TRBV5-6 and TRBJ1-2): DAGVTQSPTHLIKTRGQQVTLRCSPKSGHDTVSWYQQALGQGPQFIFQYYEEEERQRGNFPDRFSGHQFPNYSSELNVNALLLGDSALYLCASSPTGEGSNYGYTFGSGTRLTVV.

Only a few counts were recorded for this clone. The rearrangement joins TRBV28 to TRBJ1-5; 7 bases are a match to TRBD1. The length of the CDR3 is 17 residues. Germline CDR1 reads MDHEN; CDR2 reads SYDVKM. V lost 5 bases to trimming and J lost 2 bases; unmatched junction nucleotides: 12. The CDR3 reads CASSPYRQGLGNQPQHF. The DNA for the CDR3 is TGTGCCAGCAGTCCATACCGACAGGGTTTAGGCAATCAGCCCCAGCATTTT. The variable domain in full, completed from reference TRBV28 and TRBJ1-5, reads DVKVTQSSRYLVKRTGEKVFLECVQDMDHENMFWYRQDPGLGLRLIYFSYDVKMKEKGDIPEGYSVSREKKERFSLILESASTNQTSMYLCASSPYRQGLGNQPQHFGDGTRLSIL.

The chain joins TRBV5-1 to TRBJ2-1; D tentatively fits TRBD1 or TRBD2 (5 bases each). The CDR3 is made up of 17 amino acids. CDR1 is SGHRS and CDR2 is YFSETQ in the germline V gene. Trimming pared 1 base from V and 0 bases from J, leaving 14 bases between. The CDR3 DNA follows: TGCGCCAGCAGCTTGTCCCCGGGGCCGAGCTCCTACAATGAGCAGTTCTTC. Amino acid sequence: CASSLSPGPSSYNEQFF.

The chain uses TRBV6-5 and TRBJ1-6; weak D call: TRBD1 (5 bases). This CDR3 is built from 15 residues. CDR1 and CDR2 (germline): MNHEY, SVGAGI. Trimming pared 6 bases from V and 7 bases from J, leaving 16 bases between. Here the CDR3 DNA reads TGTGCCAGCAGAACCGGACGGAGGGGCAATTCACCCCTCCACTTT. Translated, it gives CASRTGRRGNSPLHF.

The chain links TRBV10-3 to TRBJ1-5; D might be TRBD1 (6 bases). The CDR3 has 14 residues. The germline CDR1 and CDR2 sequences are ENHRY and SYGVKD. Trimming took off 8 bases at V and 3 bases at J, with 14 bases between the two ends. This CDR3 is CAIALNRDNQPQHF. The CDR3 DNA follows: TGTGCCATCGCCCTAAACAGGGACAATCAGCCCCAGCATTTT.

The chain couples TRBV5-1 to TRBJ2-2; D is perhaps TRBD1 (6 bases). CDR3 size: 14 residues. Germline V CDR1 and CDR2: SGHRS, YFSETQ. Trimming removed 4 bases at V and 1 base at J, with 8 bases between. CDR3 sequence (DNA): TGCGCCAGCAGCACGGGACAGAACACCGGGGAGCTGTTTTTT. This translates into CASSTGQNTGELFF.

The chain uses TRBV7-2 and TRBJ2-1, with a tentative D call TRBD2 (5 bases). V lost 4 bases to trimming and J lost 9 bases, with 13 bases between them. This CDR3 contains 13 residues. The germline V gene has CDR1 SGHTA and CDR2 FQGNSA. The CDR3 sequence: CASSSGVGSEQFF. For the CDR3, the DNA is TGTGCCAGCAGCTCCGGGGTGGGTTCTGAGCAGTTCTTC.